Sequencing of this T cell receptor (beta chain) was carried out in a study of Graves' ophthalmopathy and Graves' hyperthyroidism. Findings of the study overall: The model predicted ophthalmopathy progression with 65% to 71% sensitivity and 72% to 85% specificity. Among thyroid clonotypes expanded above 0.001 frequency, most also appeared in blood.

This clonotype was recorded at least ten times. The target antigen is unknown. Amplification of the TCR beta CDR3 regions used RNA transcripts (as template). Following a first-round RT-PCR that used HTBI primers, a second-round multiplex PCR was carried out. TCRdb recomputed calls from the multiplex PCR reads with MiXCR, one row per CDR3 protein. Among a few hundred thousand distinct CDR3 sequences listed, approximately 18% were seen once. The CDR3 consists of 17 residues. Germline V lookup: CDR1 SNHLY, CDR2 FYNNEI. Trimming cost V 0 bases and J 0 bases; bases outside gene matches: 8. The sample was peripheral blood. The TCR originated in an adult woman with stable Graves' hyperthyroidism. The chain links TRBV2 to TRBJ2-7; 7 positions agree with TRBD1. CDR3 amino acids: CASSEANRDRSSYEQYF. The CDR3 DNA reads TGTGCCAGCAGTGAAGCTAACCGGGACAGAAGCTCCTACGAGCAGTACTTC.